This paragraph covers one TCR beta chain sequence. The antigen is not known. This sample is drawn from a study of blood T cells in healthy people across ages. Primers used in a second PCR of about 6 to 11 cycles were a sample-barcoded 5' primer and a J-beta primer mix. MiXCR was run by TCRdb on the 5' RACE reads, yielding one entry per CDR3 protein. Of about 680,000 distinct CDR3 sequences in the sample, approximately 49% are singletons; the top ten hold under 35%. Study-level results: There was a strong correlation between TCR beta diversity and naive T cell percentage.

Between the trimmed V and J ends, which lost 1 base and 6 bases, there was a span of 16 bases. Germline V CDR1 and CDR2: SGHTA, FQGNSA. CDR3 length: 16 amino acids. The specimen was blood. This chain links TRBV7-2 with TRBJ2-1; D might be TRBD2 (6 bases). The sequence came from a woman aged 55 to 70 in good health. The CDR3 protein is CASSLEGGNRGNEQFF. In DNA, the CDR3 is TGTGCCAGCAGCTTAGAGGGCGGGAACCGCGGCAATGAGCAGTTCTTC.